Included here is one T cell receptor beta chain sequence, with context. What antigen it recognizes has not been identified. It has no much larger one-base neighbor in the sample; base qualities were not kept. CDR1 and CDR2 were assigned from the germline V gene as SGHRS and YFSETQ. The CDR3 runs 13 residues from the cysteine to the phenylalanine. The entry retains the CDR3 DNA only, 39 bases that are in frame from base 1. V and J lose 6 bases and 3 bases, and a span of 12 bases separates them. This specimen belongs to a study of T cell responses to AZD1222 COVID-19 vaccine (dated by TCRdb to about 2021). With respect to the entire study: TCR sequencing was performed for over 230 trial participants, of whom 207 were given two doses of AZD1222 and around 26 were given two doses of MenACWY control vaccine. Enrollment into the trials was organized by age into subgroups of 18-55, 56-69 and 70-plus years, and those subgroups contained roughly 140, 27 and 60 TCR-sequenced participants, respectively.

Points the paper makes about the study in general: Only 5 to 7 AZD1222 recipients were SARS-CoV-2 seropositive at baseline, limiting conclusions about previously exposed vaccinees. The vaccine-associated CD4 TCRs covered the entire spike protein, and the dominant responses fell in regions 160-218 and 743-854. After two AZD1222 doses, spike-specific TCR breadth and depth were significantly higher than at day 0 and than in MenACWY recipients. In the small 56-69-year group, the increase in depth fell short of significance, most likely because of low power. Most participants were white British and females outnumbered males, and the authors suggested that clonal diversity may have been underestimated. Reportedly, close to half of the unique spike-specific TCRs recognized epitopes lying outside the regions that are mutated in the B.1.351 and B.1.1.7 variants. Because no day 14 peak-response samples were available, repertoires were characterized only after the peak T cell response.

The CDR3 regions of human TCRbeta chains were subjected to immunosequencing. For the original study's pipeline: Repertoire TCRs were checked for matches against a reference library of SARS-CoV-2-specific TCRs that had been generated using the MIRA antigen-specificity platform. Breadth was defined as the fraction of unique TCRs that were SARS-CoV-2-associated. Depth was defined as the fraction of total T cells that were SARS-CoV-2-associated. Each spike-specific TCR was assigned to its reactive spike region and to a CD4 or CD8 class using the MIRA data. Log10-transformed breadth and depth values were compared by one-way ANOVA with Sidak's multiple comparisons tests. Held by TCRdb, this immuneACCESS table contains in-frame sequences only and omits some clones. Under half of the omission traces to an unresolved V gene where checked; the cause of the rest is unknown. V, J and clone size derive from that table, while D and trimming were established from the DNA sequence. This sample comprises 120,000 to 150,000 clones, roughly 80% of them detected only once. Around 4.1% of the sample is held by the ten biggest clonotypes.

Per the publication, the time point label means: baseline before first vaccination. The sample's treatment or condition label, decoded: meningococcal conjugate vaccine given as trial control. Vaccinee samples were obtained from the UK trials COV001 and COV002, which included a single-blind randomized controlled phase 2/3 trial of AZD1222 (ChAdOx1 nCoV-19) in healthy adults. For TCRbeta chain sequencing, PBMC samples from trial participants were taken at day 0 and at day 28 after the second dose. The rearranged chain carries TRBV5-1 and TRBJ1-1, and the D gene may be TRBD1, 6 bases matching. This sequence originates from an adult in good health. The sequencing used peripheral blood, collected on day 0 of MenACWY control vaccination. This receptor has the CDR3 CASTSNRDTEAFF. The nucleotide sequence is TGCGCCAGCACCAGCAACAGGGACACTGAAGCTTTCTTT.